These T cell receptor beta chains were read from a single sample in a study of glioma-infiltrating T cells after dendritic cell vaccination. Repertoires were generated with immunoSEQ multiplex PCR, while TCRdb's copy carries only in-frame clones and drops some. The sample gives some 91,000 clones, roughly four fifths of which show up once; over 2% is in the top ten. This specimen was blood, taken after dendritic cell vaccination. The receptors were gathered from a human donor with glioblastoma. Both conserved end residues are part of each CDR3. The D gene is left open where the match is weak. Clone size, where shown, is once, few, many, or a class for clones that have expanded.

>TRBJ2-5|TRBV2|TRBD1|few
TGTGCCAGCAGGGGGCGACAGGGGGAGACCCAGTACTTC
CASRGRQGETQYF
>TRBJ2-5|TRBV7-2|.|.
TGTGCCAGCAGCTTAGGGGCAGGGATTTATTGGGCCCAGTACTTC
CASSLGAGIYWAQYF
>TRBJ2-2|TRBV7-6|TRBD2|.
TGTGCCAGCAGCCGGGGGGACCCCGGGGAGCTGTTTTTT
CASSRGDPGELFF
>TRBJ1-4|TRBV5-1|.|few
TGCGCCAGCAGCGAGCAGGGACTTCATGAAAAACTGTTTTTT
CASSEQGLHEKLFF
>TRBJ1-1|TRBV19|.|.
TGTGCCAGTAGTATCCCCGCGGGGACCACTGAAGCTTTCTTT
CASSIPAGTTEAFF
>TRBJ2-5|TRBV10-1|.|few
TGCGCCAGCAGTCGACCTAGACAGAAAGAGACCCAGTACTTC
CASSRPRQKETQYF
>TRBJ1-1|TRBV5-1|.|.
TGCGCCAGCAGCTCCCAGACAGTTAACACTGAAGCTTTCTTT
CASSSQTVNTEAFF
>TRBJ2-7|TRBV7-9|.|few
TGTGCCAGCAGCTTAGACGGGGACTACGAGCAGTACTTC
CASSLDGDYEQYF
>TRBJ2-6|TRBV14|TRBD1|.
TGTGCCAGCAGCCCCCGGGGACAGGGGGTCCCTGGGGCCAACGTCCTGACTTTC
CASSPRGQGVPGANVLTF
>TRBJ2-5|TRBV6-1|TRBD2|.
TGTGCCAGCAGTGCATACCATCGGACTAGCGTCTCGGCTAAAGAGACCCAGTACTTC
CASSAYHRTSVSAKETQYF
>TRBJ1-1|TRBV5-1|TRBD1|once
TGCGCCAGCAGCCCGGAGGGGGACAGGGGAGGGGGCACTGAAGCTTTCTTT
CASSPEGDRGGGTEAFF
>TRBJ1-5|TRBV2|.|.
TGTGCCAGCACATCAGCTCACAGTAGCAATCAGCCCCAGCATTTT
CASTSAHSSNQPQHF
>TRBJ1-2|TRBV6-1|.|.
TGTGCCAGCAGTGAAGTTTCAGGGGATGGCCACACCTTC
CASSEVSGDGHTF
>TRBJ2-3|TRBV5-1|.|.
TGCGCCAGCAGCTCCTCCCAACGGGGGACAGATACGCAGTATTTT
CASSSSQRGTDTQYF
>TRBJ1-2|TRBV29-1|TRBD1|.
TGCAGCGTTGCAATAAACAGGGGTAACTATGGCTACACCTTC
CSVAINRGNYGYTF
>TRBJ1-2|TRBV7-2|.|.
TGTGCCAGCAGCTCCAGGGGCGCATCCTATGGCTACACCTTC
CASSSRGASYGYTF
>TRBJ1-4|TRBV27|.|once
TGTGCCAGCAGTTTTGGAGGGTATGGTCCAACTAATGAAAAACTGTTTTTT
CASSFGGYGPTNEKLFF
>TRBJ2-7|TRBV4-2|TRBD1|once
TGTGCCAGCAGCCAAGGTAGAGTGGACAGGGACGACGAGCAGTACTTC
CASSQGRVDRDDEQYF
>TRBJ1-5|TRBV6-6|.|.
TGTGCCAGCAGTACGGACAGCAACAATCAGCCCCAGCATTTT
CASSTDSNNQPQHF
>TRBJ1-3|TRBV5-4|TRBD1|few
TGTGCCAGCAGCTGGGACAGGGCCATCTCTGGAAACACCATATATTTT
CASSWDRAISGNTIYF
>TRBJ1-1|TRBV29-1|.|.
TGCAGCGTTGACGGTGGTAACGCTGAAGCTTTCTTT
CSVDGGNAEAFF
>TRBJ2-1|TRBV11-2|TRBD2|.
TGTGCCAGCAGCTTAGCCAGCGGGGGCTACAATGAGCAGTTCTTC
CASSLASGGYNEQFF
>TRBJ1-4|TRBV2|.|medium-sized
TGTGCCAGCACCGGGAGCGGGGGCTTTGAAAAACTGTTTTTT
CASTGSGGFEKLFF
>TRBJ1-4|TRBV10-3|.|.
TGTGCCATCAGTGACCGGGGGGGGGCTGGAGAAAAACTGTTTTTT
CAISDRGGAGEKLFF
>TRBJ1-3|TRBV11-2|.|.
TGTGCCAGCAGCTTAAGCAACTCTGGAAACACCATATATTTT
CASSLSNSGNTIYF
>TRBJ2-6|TRBV2|.|.
TGTGCCAGCAGTGAATGGACACTCTCTGGGGCCAACGTCCTGACTTTC
CASSEWTLSGANVLTF
>TRBJ1-1|TRBV5-1|.|.
TGCGCCAGCAGCTTGGCGGTGCCCGAACTGAACACTGAAGCTTTCTTT
CASSLAVPELNTEAFF
>TRBJ2-5|TRBV18|.|.
TGTGCCAGCAAGTGGGCGGGCAAAGAGACCCAGTACTTC
CASKWAGKETQYF
>TRBJ2-3|TRBV6-1|.|.
TGTGCCAGCAGGGAAAAGGGGGGGCAGCCAGATACGCAGTATTTT
CASREKGGQPDTQYF
>TRBJ2-5|TRBV6-6|.|few
TGTGCCAGCAGTCGACCCCCCGGGGAGACCCAGTACTTC
CASSRPPGETQYF
>TRBJ2-1|TRBV28|.|.
TGTGCCAGCAGCACTTACTACAATGAGCAGTTCTTC
CASSTYYNEQFF
>TRBJ1-5|TRBV19|.|.
TGTGCCAGTAGTATAAGTCGACAATGGTATAGCAATCAGCCCCAGCATTTT
CASSISRQWYSNQPQHF
>TRBJ2-7|TRBV14|.|.
TGTGCCAGCAGCCAAGATTATGGAGGGCTGTACGAGCAGTACTTC
CASSQDYGGLYEQYF
>TRBJ2-4|TRBV19|.|.
TGTGCCAGTAGTATAGGAGGGCGGAAAGACTTC
CASSIGGRKDF
>TRBJ2-1|TRBV5-6|TRBD2|.
TGTGCCAGCAGCCTCGATTTTAGCGGGAGTTATCAATCCTACAATGAGCAGTTCTTC
CASSLDFSGSYQSYNEQFF
>TRBJ1-2|TRBV10-3|TRBD1|.
TGTGCCATCAGTGAGACCACAGGGGGCTATGGCTACACCTTC
CAISETTGGYGYTF
>TRBJ2-6|TRBV4-1|TRBD1|.
TGCGCCAGCAGCCAAGAGGGCAGGGGGACCTCTGGGGCCAACGTCCTGACTTTC
CASSQEGRGTSGANVLTF
>TRBJ1-5|TRBV19|TRBD1|.
TGTGCCAGTAGTATCGATCGGACAGGCAGGGTCGGGCAGCCCCAGCATTTT
CASSIDRTGRVGQPQHF
>TRBJ2-1|TRBV18|.|once
TGTGCCAGCTCACCAGGACAGACATACGTGGAGCAGTTCTTC
CASSPGQTYVEQFF
>TRBJ2-1|TRBV19|TRBD1|.
TGTGCCAGTAGTAGGACAGGACTCAGAACCTACAATGAGCAGTTCTTC
CASSRTGLRTYNEQFF
>TRBJ1-2|TRBV4-1|.|.
TGCGCCAGCAGCCAAGCCGGACAAACTAACTATGGCTACACCTTC
CASSQAGQTNYGYTF
>TRBJ2-7|TRBV6-5|TRBD1|.
TGTGCCAGCGAGTGGCAACAGGGGAACTACGAGCAGTACTTC
CASEWQQGNYEQYF
>TRBJ2-2|TRBV5-1|TRBD1|.
TGCGCCAGCAGCTTGTGGGGACAGGGTAACAGCGCCGGGGAGCTGTTTTTT
CASSLWGQGNSAGELFF
>TRBJ2-5|TRBV7-9|.|.
TGTGCCAGCAGCCTCCGACTAGATCAAGAGACCCAGTACTTC
CASSLRLDQETQYF
>TRBJ2-5|TRBV2|.|.
TGTGCCAGCAGTGAAAGGAGGTGGACCCAGTACTTC
CASSERRWTQYF
>TRBJ1-3|TRBV25-1|.|.
TGTGCCAGCAGCCTTTTGCATGAGAACCCTTCTTCTGGAAACACCATATATTTT
CASSLLHENPSSGNTIYF
>TRBJ2-2|TRBV11-3|TRBD2|.
TGTGCCAGCAGCTGCCGGACTAGCGGGAGGCTCACCGGGGAGCTGTTTTTT
CASSCRTSGRLTGELFF
>TRBJ2-5|TRBV6-6|TRBD2|.
TGTGCCAGCAGTTCCGGACTAGCGGGAGCCAAGACCCAGTACTTC
CASSSGLAGAKTQYF
>TRBJ2-5|TRBV11-2|TRBD2|once
TGTGCCAGCAGCTTAGTGGGGACTAGCGGGGGTCGAGAGACCCAGTACTTC
CASSLVGTSGGRETQYF
>TRBJ2-7|TRBV19|TRBD1|.
TGTGCCAGTAGTATAGCGGGACAGGGGGCTATCTACGAGCAGTACTTC
CASSIAGQGAIYEQYF
>TRBJ2-2|TRBV5-1|.|.
TGCGCCAGCAGCTTGCCCCCGTCTACGAACACCGGGGAGCTGTTTTTT
CASSLPPSTNTGELFF
>TRBJ1-1|TRBV9|TRBD1|.
TGTGCCAGCAGCCCGGGGACAGGGCGGGCTTTCTTT
CASSPGTGRAFF
>TRBJ1-2|TRBV10-3|.|.
TGTGCCATCACACAGGGATATGGCTACACCTTC
CAITQGYGYTF